One and the same sample provided the 11 T cell receptor beta chains below, sequenced in a study of CD8+ T cells in alopecia areata. RNA was extracted and reverse transcribed into cDNA as the sequencing template. Method: immunoSEQ multiplex PCR; TCRdb's copy keeps in-frame clones and lacks some. The sample lists about 100,000 clones; about four fifths were seen once. Treatment reported: oral pan-JAK inhibitor, 5-10 mg twice daily. The specimen was CD8+ T cells sorted from blood, collected at week 24, from a patient treated with tofacitinib. These receptor sequences come from a human donor with alopecia areata.

The V and J genes are TRBV4-3 and TRBJ1-2, with a weak D call TRBD1 (5 bases). The CDR3 has 16 residues. V shed 1 base and J shed 1 base, with 13 bases lying between them. Germline loops: CDR1 LGHNA, CDR2 YSLEER. The CDR3 DNA reads as TGCGCCAGCAGCCAAGGCCGGGACCCTCTTAACTATGGCTACACCTTC. Its protein product is CASSQGRDPLNYGYTF.

This chain links TRBV7-9 with TRBJ2-2, with D unresolved. The CDR3 totals 12 residues. The V end was cut by 5 bases, the J end by 6 bases, with 7 bases between. Germline CDR1 is SEHNR and CDR2 is FQNEAQ (reference sequence). The CDR3 protein is CASSPDPGELFF. The CDR3 nucleotides read TGTGCCAGCAGCCCAGATCCCGGGGAGCTGTTTTTT.

The chain has TRBV2 and TRBJ2-3, with 12 bases that match TRBD2. V shed 3 bases, J shed 1 base, and the junction held 8 bases outside the gene matches. Germline assignment: CDR1 SNHLY and CDR2 FYNNEI. The CDR3 consists of 18 residues. CDR3 DNA: TGTGCCAGCAGTGAGAGTAGGACTAGCGGGGTCCGCACAGATACGCAGTATTTT. Amino acid sequence: CASSESRTSGVRTDTQYF.

The chain is built from TRBV4-1 and TRBJ2-2; TRBD1 matches at 8 bases. J was trimmed by 4 bases and V by 3 bases; bases with no gene match: 13. Per germline, CDR1 MGHRA and CDR2 YSYEKL. The CDR3 is 18 residues long. The CDR3 protein is CASSQDLRGHLSTGELFF. The CDR3 DNA follows: TGCGCCAGCAGCCAGGACCTCAGGGGGCATCTTAGCACCGGGGAGCTGTTTTTT.

This clone was found once. The chain joins TRBV30 to TRBJ1-1; D perhaps matches TRBD1 (6 bases). The CDR3 is made up of 15 amino acids. V was trimmed by 0 bases and J by 4 bases, leaving 15 bases between them. Per the germline V gene, CDR1 is GTSNPN and CDR2 is SVGIG (reference sequence). The CDR3 is CAWSVAGGGSTEAFF. The CDR3, as DNA: TGTGCCTGGAGTGTAGCAGGAGGGGGGAGCACTGAAGCTTTCTTT.

The rearrangement joins TRBV5-4 to TRBJ2-5; D not resolved. This CDR3 contains 12 residues. Germline loops: CDR1 SGHNT, CDR2 YYREEE (reference sequence). Trimming shortened V by 0 bases and J by 5 bases, and 5 bases separated the two germline ends. The CDR3 protein is CASSLADETQYF. CDR3 DNA: TGTGCCAGCAGCTTGGCCGATGAGACCCAGTACTTC.

This clone showed up just once. The chain employs TRBV4-2 and TRBJ1-1; a possible D gene is TRBD1 (6 bases). With 2 bases removed from V and 1 base from J, the gap between germline ends came to 17 bases. The length of the CDR3 is 17 residues. Per germline, CDR1 LGHNA and CDR2 YNFKEQ. The CDR3 sequence is CASSQNRRGRGNTEAFF. Written as DNA, the CDR3 is TGTGCCAGCAGCCAAAATCGCAGGGGACGGGGGAACACTGAAGCTTTCTTT.

The rearrangement links TRBV5-1 to TRBJ2-1, with TRBD2 matching 8 bases. CDR1 SGHRS and CDR2 YFSETQ come from the germline V gene. The ends lost 0 bases at V and 9 bases at J; junction bases unmatched: 11. CDR3 length: 16 amino acids. For the CDR3, the DNA is TGCGCCAGCAGCTTGGCCGGCGGGGGGTTACTCGGTGAGCAGTTCTTC. Protein: CASSLAGGGLLGEQFF.

The rearrangement joins TRBV29-1 to TRBJ2-5, with D tentatively TRBD1 (6 bases). V dropped 5 bases and J dropped 3 bases, with 10 bases sitting between them. Germline V lookup: CDR1 SQVTM, CDR2 ANQGSEA. This CDR3 contains 12 residues. CDR3 nucleotide sequence: TGCAGCGTTTCAGCAGGGGAAGAGACCCAGTACTTC. It is translated as CSVSAGEETQYF.

The chain recombines TRBV4-3 with TRBJ2-3; D is perhaps TRBD1 (6 bases). CDR1 and CDR2 (germline): LGHNA, YSLEER. V was clipped by 3 bases and J by 0 bases, with 7 bases between them. The CDR3 is made up of 14 amino acids. The CDR3 nucleotides read TGCGCCAGCAGCCAGGACAGTAGCACAGATACGCAGTATTTT. It specifies CASSQDSSTDTQYF.

The V call is TRBV23-1, the J call TRBJ1-2, with D possibly TRBD1 on 6 matching bases. TRBV23-1 carries the ORF label, with uncertain function. The CDR3 covers 13 residues. V was pared by 3 bases and J by 6 bases, with 11 bases between. This CDR3 is CASSQEGVDGYTF. The CDR3 coding sequence is TGCGCCAGCAGTCAGGAGGGGGTGGATGGCTACACCTTC.